This TCR beta chain was observed in a study of shared clonotypes between healthy human individuals (dated by TCRdb to the early 2020s). The study in broad terms: Two women and three men aged 18 to 49 years were included in the cohort. Per donor, three plates each were used for CD4 naive and CD4 memory, two for CD8 naive, and one for CD8 memory. The study deeply sequenced blood TCR repertoires of about five healthy adults to estimate repertoire size and the extent of clonotype sharing between individuals. To increase sequencing depth and limit assay-specific biases, different laboratories used diverse techniques to prepare libraries and sequence TCR repertoires. Between about 0.8 and 9 billion PBMCs per donor were obtained by leukapheresis. Overall study outcomes, separate from this receptor: Compared with non-shared clonotypes, clonotypes shared by all four sorted-subset donors had higher generation probabilities. Pairwise subsampling indicated that sequencing depth was expected to affect the degree of clonotype sharing among donors. Larger estimated clonotype richness was generally found for naive subsets than for memory subsets. Because the study included a small number of donors, the genetic and exposure-history diversity represented was limited. Sampling was restricted to blood, and TCR repertoires in tissue are likely to differ from TCR repertoires in blood. Incomplete sequencing was indicated by rarefaction of sorted-subset datasets, despite the large sequencing depth. Sharing across a few donors was observed for 4.5% to 6.5% of naive CD4, over 3% of naive CD8, around 2.5% of memory CD4, and roughly 0.4% of memory CD8 clonotypes.

In regard to this clone: The antigen it recognizes is unknown. Base qualities are missing; no much larger clone stands one base away. The identical CDR3 is also encoded by other nucleotide sequences in the sample.

Using the deep immunoSEQ assay, TCR CDR3 regions were amplified from genomic DNA by multiplex PCR. For each cell subset, the extracted genomic DNA was distributed evenly across all wells of several immunoSEQ 96-well plates, and each plate served as one replicate. For sorted subsets, around 200 ng genomic DNA, equal to about 30,000 T cell genomes, was loaded into each replicate PCR. Purified libraries were quantified with a Qubit 3.0 fluorometer, sized on a Bioanalyzer 2100, and re-quantified with the KAPA Library Quantification kit. Every immunoSEQ 96-well plate was sequenced on a dedicated single-read 150-cycle Illumina NextSeq 550 flow cell. The authors' analysis ran thus. Because only junctional sequences without quality scores were contained in the immunoSEQ output, filtering matching that applied to full-length reads could not be performed. To assign V/J genes and CDR3, sequences were annotated using PyIR, a Python wrapper for IgBLAST v1.9, with IMGT germline references. Any read was removed if the V/J assignment was weak (E-value above 1e-6), the CDR3 was missing, or the read contained stop codons, out-of-frame junctions, or ambiguous translated residues. V3J clonotypes were defined as sequences sharing the same inferred V gene, J gene, and CDR3 amino acid sequence. To compute the percentage overlap between repertoires, the number of shared unique clonotypes was divided by the size of the smaller repertoire. Three approaches were used to assess repertoire richness: RTK rarefaction, the Chao1 estimator, and Recon v2.1 estimates of unobserved clonotypes. For all TCRbeta clonotypes obtained by the gDNA method from a handful of donors, generation probabilities were computed with OLGA. TCRdb obtained this table from immuneACCESS and retained in-frame rearrangements with V and J assigned. These tables miss some clones; where compared with another copy, unresolved V genes account for less than half of the shortfall, and the remainder is unexplained. D and trimming come from the DNA, and the V and J calls and clone size come from that table. The sample table contains roughly 2.5 million clones; only one count was recorded for just over 90% of them. The ten most abundant clones make up over 0.12% of the sample.

The V end gives up 4 bases and the J end 1 base, leaving 3 bases in the junction not matched to a gene. CDR1 and CDR2, per the germline V gene, are SGHRS and YFSETQ. Spanning cysteine to phenylalanine, the CDR3 consists of 16 amino acids. The CDR3 DNA has 48 bases and is translated from base 1. Healthy HIV-negative adults with no recently reported acute infections or vaccinations were included as donors. All donors were Caucasian adults living in Nashville, Tennessee, USA. CD4+ T cells were enriched by magnetic negative selection; naive cells were then positively selected on CD45RA, and the negative fraction formed the memory subset. After blood collection by leukapheresis, PBMCs were isolated using Ficoll-Histopaque density gradient centrifugation and then cryopreserved in the vapor phase of liquid nitrogen. Analytical flow cytometry was used to check the purity and quantity of every magnetically sorted T cell population. From each sorted fraction, genomic DNA was isolated and quantified by UV absorbance on a Nanodrop 2000c.

The rearranged segments are TRBV5-1 and TRBJ2-3; TRBD2 matches 13 bases in the middle. The source is a man aged 18 to 29 in good health. The source material was naive CD4+ T cells sorted from blood. The cell subset or site label corresponds to: CD45RA+ positively selected. CDR3 reads: CASSPGTSGGTDTQYF. The DNA sequence is TGCGCCAGCAGCCCCGGGACTAGCGGGGGCACAGATACGCAGTATTTT.